This T cell receptor (beta chain) originates from a study of shared clonotypes between healthy human individuals. Across the whole study: CD8 memory received one plate per donor, CD8 naive two, CD4 memory three and CD4 naive three.

Profiling relied on immunoSEQ multiplex PCR, and the TCRdb table lists in-frame clones only, not all of them. The sample carries 850,000 to 1,200,000 clones, 70% to 80% recorded once. As to this clone: The target antigen is unknown.

Study-wide findings and caveats: Clonotypes that were shared across four donors made up approximately 5% of naive CD4 clonotypes. Generation of non-shared clonotypes was less probable than generation of clonotypes shared by all four donors. On the whole, naive subsets had larger estimated richness than memory subsets had.

This sequence was found in a man younger than 35 in good health. The material sequenced was memory CD4+ T cells sorted from blood. The subset here: CD45RA-negative fraction.

Here the CDR3 DNA reads TGTGCCAGCAGCTCGGGGGCTTTCCCAACTAATGAAAAACTGTTTTTT. This encodes CASSSGAFPTNEKLFF. The V call is TRBV7-2, the J call TRBJ1-4, with a weak D call TRBD1 (6 bases). Trimming removed 4 bases from V and 0 bases from J, with 12 bases in between. The CDR3 length is 16 residues. CDR1 and CDR2 from the germline V gene are SGHTA and FQGNSA.